One sample yielded the 8 T cell receptor beta chains listed below, sequenced in a study of cytomegalovirus exposure and HLA in healthy donors. The PCR made use of 60 Vbeta and 13 Jbeta primers. Sequencing used immunoSEQ multiplex PCR; TCRdb keeps in-frame clones, though not all of them. The sample yields 150,000 to 200,000 clones, approximately 84% seen once. Material for sequencing was PBMCs. The receptors originated from a man between 18 and 35 years old in good health and CMV-seropositive.

The V and J genes are TRBV4-1 and TRBJ2-2; TRBD2 agrees at 13 bases. Germline trimming cut 1 base from V and 1 base from J; bases unmatched to any gene: 0. There are 17 residues in the CDR3. The germline V gene encodes CDR1 MGHRA and CDR2 YSYEKL. CDR3 nucleotides: TGCGCCAGCAGCCAAGGACTAGCGGGGGGGAACACCGGGGAGCTGTTTTTT. Translation: CASSQGLAGGNTGELFF.

V and J are TRBV28 and TRBJ2-1; 9 bases align to TRBD1. Germline V lookup: CDR1 MDHEN, CDR2 SYDVKM. J lost 8 bases, V lost 5 bases, and 10 bases had no gene match. This CDR3 spans 15 amino acids. The DNA for the CDR3 is TGTGCCAGCAGTAACGCCGGGACAGGGAAGTATGAGCAGTTCTTC. It codes for CASSNAGTGKYEQFF. Combining the CDR3 with reference TRBV28 and TRBJ2-1 gives the whole variable domain DVKVTQSSRYLVKRTGEKVFLECVQDMDHENMFWYRQDPGLGLRLIYFSYDVKMKEKGDIPEGYSVSREKKERFSLILESASTNQTSMYLCASSNAGTGKYEQFFGPGTRLTVL.

The V call is TRBV30, the J call TRBJ2-7, with 7 bases identical to TRBD1. This CDR3 has 13 amino acids. Germline lookup yields CDR1 GTSNPN and CDR2 SVGIG (reference sequence). V was pared by 4 bases and J by 0 bases, with 3 bases of the junction left unmatched. This CDR3 reads CAWKGDSSYEQYF. The CDR3 coding sequence is TGTGCCTGGAAAGGGGACAGCTCCTACGAGCAGTACTTC.

V usage is TRBV7-3 and J usage is TRBJ2-1; possible D gene TRBD2, 6 bases. Germline V gene lookup returns CDR1 SGHTA and CDR2 FQGTGA. V gave up 2 bases and J gave up 5 bases, with 13 bases separating them. This CDR3 comprises 15 residues. The CDR3 bases are TGTGCCAGCAGCTTAGGGGCGGGGCGAAACAATGAGCAGTTCTTC. Translated: CASSLGAGRNNEQFF.

The chain is built from TRBV25-1 and TRBJ2-3; weak D call: TRBD2 (6 bases). This CDR3 comprises 15 residues. CDR1 MGHDK and CDR2 SYGVNS come from the germline V gene. Trimming stripped 5 bases from V and 3 bases from J, with 15 bases between. The CDR3 here is CASSTTGLRTDTQYF. CDR3 nucleotide sequence: TGTGCCAGCAGTACCACGGGACTTCGGACAGATACGCAGTATTTT.

This rearrangement joins TRBV18 to TRBJ2-7; 7 positions match TRBD1. V shed 3 bases, J shed 0 bases, and the junction held 2 bases outside the gene matches. CDR1 and CDR2 (germline): KGHSH, LQKENI. The CDR3 loop spans 14 amino acids. CDR3 in DNA: TGTGCCAGCTCACCCCGGGACAGCTCCTACGAGCAGTACTTC. Residues: CASSPRDSSYEQYF.

The chain is built from TRBV5-1 and TRBJ1-6; D possibly corresponds to TRBD1 (5 bases). Between the trimmed V and J ends, which lost 0 bases and 11 bases, there was a span of 9 bases. The CDR3 is 13 residues long. Looked up from germline, CDR1 is SGHRS and CDR2 is YFSETQ. This CDR3 is CASSLEGEAPLHF. The CDR3 DNA follows: TGCGCCAGCAGCTTGGAAGGGGAGGCACCCCTCCACTTT.

V is TRBV10-1 and J is TRBJ1-1, with 7 bases identical to TRBD1. The germline V gene encodes CDR1 WNHNN and CDR2 SYGVQD (reference sequence). The junction had 10 bases not matched to a gene; V was cut back by 9 bases and J by 0 bases. The CDR3 loop spans 15 amino acids. The CDR3 nucleotides are TGCGCCAGTTGGGGACAGTTGTTGATGAACACTGAAGCTTTCTTT. Translated: CASWGQLLMNTEAFF.